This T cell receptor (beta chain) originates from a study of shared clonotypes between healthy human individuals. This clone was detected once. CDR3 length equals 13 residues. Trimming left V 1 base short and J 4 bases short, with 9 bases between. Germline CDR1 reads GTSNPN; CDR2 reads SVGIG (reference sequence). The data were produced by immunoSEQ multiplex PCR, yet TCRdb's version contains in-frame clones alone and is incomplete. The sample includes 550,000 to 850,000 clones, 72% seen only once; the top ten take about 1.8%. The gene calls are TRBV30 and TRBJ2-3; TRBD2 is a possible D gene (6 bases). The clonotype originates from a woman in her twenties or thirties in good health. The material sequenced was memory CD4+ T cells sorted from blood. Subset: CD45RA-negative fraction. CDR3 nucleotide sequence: TGTGCCTGGAGTGCACTAGCTCCAGATACGCAGTATTTT. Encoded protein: CAWSALAPDTQYF.